This T cell receptor (beta chain) was recovered during a study of CD8+ T cells in alopecia areata. Study-level information: Oral tofacitinib, 5 to 10 mg twice daily, was given in an open-label trial. Tofacitinib administration persisted for 6 to 18 months, succeeded by 6 months off drug. Points from the study as a whole: With patients, TCR sharing proved less clear than in mice, a difference possibly related to HLA.

Sequencing relied on a cDNA template that was reverse transcribed from extracted RNA. Assay: immunoSEQ multiplex PCR; the TCRdb copy retains only in-frame clones and omits some. In the table there are some 170,000 clones, 50% to 75% of which are singletons. On this clone: Its specificity is unknown.

Germline lookup yields CDR1 MDHEN and CDR2 SYDVKM. The ends were cut back, 5 bases at V and 10 bases at J, with 8 bases in the middle. The CDR3 consists of 10 residues. The sequencing used CD4+ T cells sorted from blood, collected at week 0. The chain links TRBV28 to TRBJ1-2; D is uncertain. The source of this sequence is a human donor with alopecia areata. CDR3 sequence (DNA): TGTGCCAGCAGTAGACTGGTCTACACCTTC. This gives the protein CASSRLVYTF.